This T cell receptor (beta chain) was found in a study of blood T cell repertoires in COVID-19. Background on the study: Researchers got acute and convalescent COVID-19 samples from the United States, Italy and Spain. PBMCs, B-cell-depleted T cells, or T cells provided the cDNA or gDNA that made up the material.

Trimming took 2 bases from V and 11 from J; bases not matched to a gene: 7. The CDR3 runs to 14 residues. Germline V gene sequence: CDR1 SEHNR, CDR2 FQNEAQ (reference sequence). Profiling relied on immunoSEQ multiplex PCR, and the TCRdb table lists in-frame clones only, not all of them. The sample lists roughly 140,000 clones, more than 65% seen once, with roughly a tenth in the top ten. The J gene is TRBJ1-2, the V gene TRBV7-9; 11 nucleotides match TRBD1. The sequence was obtained from a man between 60 and 75 years old with active or convalescent COVID-19. Sequenced: peripheral blood. Here the CDR3 DNA reads TGTGCCAGCAGCTTAAGGTCCGGACAGGGGGCATACACCTTC. Translating gives CASSLRSGQGAYTF.